This T cell receptor beta chain appears in the sequencing data of a study of T cell repertoires in cytomegalovirus infection. About the research overall: CMV infection together with matching HLA type was indicated by public TCR beta signatures.

Only one count was recorded for this clonotype. Its antigen is still unknown. This CDR3 comprises 14 residues. Per germline, CDR1 DFQATT and CDR2 SNEGSKA (reference sequence). V trimming: 6 bases; J trimming: 5 bases; junction bases outside the gene matches: 12. The study, taken as a whole, reports: Dominating the ex vivo response were TCR beta clonotypes that were CMV-specific and HLA-C-restricted. Totalled public TCR beta family frequency picked out people who carried CMV plus the relevant HLA.

In TCRdb, the reads were re-called with MiXCR into one record per CDR3 protein. The sample lists under 200,000 distinct CDR3 sequences; 7.5% to 10% were seen once. The rearrangement links TRBV20-1 to TRBJ1-2; the match to TRBD1 covers 7 bases. The clonotype comes from a human donor in good health (CMV status not recorded). Some clones in this sample may be carry-over from other donors' samples. Sequencing was carried out using PBMCs. The CDR3 nucleotides read TGCAGTGCCTCAGACAGGGTACCAACTTATGGCTACACCTTC. It specifies CSASDRVPTYGYTF.